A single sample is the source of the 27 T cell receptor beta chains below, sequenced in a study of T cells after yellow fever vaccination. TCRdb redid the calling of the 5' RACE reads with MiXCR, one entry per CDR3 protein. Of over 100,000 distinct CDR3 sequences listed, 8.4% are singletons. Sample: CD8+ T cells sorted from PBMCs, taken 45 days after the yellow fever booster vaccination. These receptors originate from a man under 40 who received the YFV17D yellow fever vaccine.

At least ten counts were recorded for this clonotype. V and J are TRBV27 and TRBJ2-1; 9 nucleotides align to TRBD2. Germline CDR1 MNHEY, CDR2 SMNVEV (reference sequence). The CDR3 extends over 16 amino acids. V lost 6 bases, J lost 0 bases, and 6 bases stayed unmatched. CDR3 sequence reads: CASRLAGGSSYNEQFF. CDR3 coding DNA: TGTGCCAGCAGACTAGCGGGCGGTAGCTCCTACAATGAGCAGTTCTTC.

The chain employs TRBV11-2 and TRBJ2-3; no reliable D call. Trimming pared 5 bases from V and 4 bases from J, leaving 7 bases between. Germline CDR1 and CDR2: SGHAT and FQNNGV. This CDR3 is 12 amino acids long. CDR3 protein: CASSREPDTQYF. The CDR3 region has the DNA TGTGCCAGCAGCCGCGAGCCAGATACGCAGTATTTT.

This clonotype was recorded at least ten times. The CDR3 DNA follows: TGTGCCAGCAGTGAATTACCGGGCCGGGGGACCAATGAGCAGTTCTTC. This codes for CASSELPGRGTNEQFF. The chain has TRBV6-4 and TRBJ2-1; tentatively, D is TRBD2 (6 bases). The germline V gene has CDR1 MRHNA and CDR2 SNTAGT. V was pared by 3 bases and J by 6 bases, with 18 bases between. The CDR3 sequence is 16 residues long.

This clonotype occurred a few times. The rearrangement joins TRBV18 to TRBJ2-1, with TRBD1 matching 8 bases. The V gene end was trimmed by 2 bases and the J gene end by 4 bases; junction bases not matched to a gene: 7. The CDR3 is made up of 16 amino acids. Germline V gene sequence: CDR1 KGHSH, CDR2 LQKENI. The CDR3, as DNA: TGTGCCAGCTCACCATTAGGACAGGGACTTTACAATGAGCAGTTCTTC. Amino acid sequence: CASSPLGQGLYNEQFF.

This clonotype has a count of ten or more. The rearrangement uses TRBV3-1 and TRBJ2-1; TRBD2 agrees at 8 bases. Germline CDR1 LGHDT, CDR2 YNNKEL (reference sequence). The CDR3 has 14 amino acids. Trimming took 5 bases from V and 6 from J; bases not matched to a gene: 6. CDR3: CASSGLAHANEQFF. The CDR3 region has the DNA TGTGCCAGCAGCGGACTAGCCCATGCCAATGAGCAGTTCTTC.

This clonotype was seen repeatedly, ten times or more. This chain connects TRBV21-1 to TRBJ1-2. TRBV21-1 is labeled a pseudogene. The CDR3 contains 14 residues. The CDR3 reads CASQDAVLNYGYTF. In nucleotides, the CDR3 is TGTGCCAGCCAAGATGCGGTATTGAACTATGGCTACACCTTC.

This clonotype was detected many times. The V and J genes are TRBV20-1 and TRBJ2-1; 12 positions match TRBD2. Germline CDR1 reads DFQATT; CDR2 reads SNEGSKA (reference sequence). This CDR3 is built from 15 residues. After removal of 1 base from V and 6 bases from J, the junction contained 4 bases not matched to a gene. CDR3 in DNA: TGCAGTGCTAGAGGCAGGACTAGCGGGGCCAATGAGCAGTTCTTC. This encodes CSARGRTSGANEQFF.

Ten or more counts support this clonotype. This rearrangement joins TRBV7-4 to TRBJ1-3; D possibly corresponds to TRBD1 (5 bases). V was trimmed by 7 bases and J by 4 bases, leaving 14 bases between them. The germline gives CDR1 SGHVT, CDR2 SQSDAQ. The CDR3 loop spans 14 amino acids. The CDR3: CASTLRVYGNTIYF. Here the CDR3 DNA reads TGTGCCAGCACCCTCAGGGTGTACGGAAACACCATATATTTT. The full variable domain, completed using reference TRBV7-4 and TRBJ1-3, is GAGVSQSPRYKVAKRGRDVALRCDSISGHVTLYWYRQTLGQGSEVLTYSQSDAQRDKSGRPSGRFSAERPERSVSTLKIQRTEQGDSAVYLCASTLRVYGNTIYFGEGSWLTVV.

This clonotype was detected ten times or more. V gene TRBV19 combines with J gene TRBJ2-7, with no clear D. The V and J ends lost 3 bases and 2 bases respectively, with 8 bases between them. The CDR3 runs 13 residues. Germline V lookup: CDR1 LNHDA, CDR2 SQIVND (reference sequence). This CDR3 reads CASSMGKTYEQYF. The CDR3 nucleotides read TGTGCCAGTAGTATGGGCAAAACCTACGAGCAGTACTTC.

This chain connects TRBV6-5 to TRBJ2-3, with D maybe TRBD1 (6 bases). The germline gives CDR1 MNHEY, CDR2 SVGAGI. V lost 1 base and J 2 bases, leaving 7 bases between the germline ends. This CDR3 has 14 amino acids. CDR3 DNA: TGTGCCAGCAGTTACTTGGGGGCCACAGATACGCAGTATTTT. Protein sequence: CASSYLGATDTQYF.

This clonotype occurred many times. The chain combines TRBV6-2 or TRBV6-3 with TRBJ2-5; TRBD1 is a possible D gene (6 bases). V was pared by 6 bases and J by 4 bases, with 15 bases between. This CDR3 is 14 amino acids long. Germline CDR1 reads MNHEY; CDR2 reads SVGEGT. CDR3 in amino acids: CASSRTAFGETQYF. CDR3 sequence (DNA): TGTGCCAGCAGCCGGACAGCTTTTGGAGAGACCCAGTACTTC.

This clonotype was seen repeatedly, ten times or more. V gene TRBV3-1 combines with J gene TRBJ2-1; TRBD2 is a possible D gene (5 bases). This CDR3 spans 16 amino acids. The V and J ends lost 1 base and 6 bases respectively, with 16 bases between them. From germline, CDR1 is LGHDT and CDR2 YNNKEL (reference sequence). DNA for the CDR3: TGTGCCAGCAGCCAAGTATTACTAGGCGGTGGCAATGAGCAGTTCTTC. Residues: CASSQVLLGGGNEQFF.

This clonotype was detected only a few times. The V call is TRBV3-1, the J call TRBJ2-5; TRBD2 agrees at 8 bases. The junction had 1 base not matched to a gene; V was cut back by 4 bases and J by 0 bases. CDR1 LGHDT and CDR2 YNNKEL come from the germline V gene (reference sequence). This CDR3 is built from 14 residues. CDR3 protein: CASSPLADQETQYF. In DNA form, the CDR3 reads TGTGCCAGCAGCCCACTAGCGGACCAAGAGACCCAGTACTTC.

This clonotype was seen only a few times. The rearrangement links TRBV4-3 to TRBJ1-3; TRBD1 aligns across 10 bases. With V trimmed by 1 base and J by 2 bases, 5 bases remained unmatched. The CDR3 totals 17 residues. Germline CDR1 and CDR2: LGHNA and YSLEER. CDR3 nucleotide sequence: TGCGCCAGCAGCCAAGTGGATGACAGGGGGCCTGGAAACACCATATATTTT. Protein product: CASSQVDDRGPGNTIYF.

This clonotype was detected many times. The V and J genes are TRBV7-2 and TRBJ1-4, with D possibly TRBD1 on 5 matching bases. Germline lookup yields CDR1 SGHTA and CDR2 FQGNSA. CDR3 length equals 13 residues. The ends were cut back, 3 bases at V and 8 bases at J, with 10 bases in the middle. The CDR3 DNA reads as TGTGCCAGCAGCTTCGGGGCCTTGGAAAAACTGTTTTTT. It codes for CASSFGALEKLFF.

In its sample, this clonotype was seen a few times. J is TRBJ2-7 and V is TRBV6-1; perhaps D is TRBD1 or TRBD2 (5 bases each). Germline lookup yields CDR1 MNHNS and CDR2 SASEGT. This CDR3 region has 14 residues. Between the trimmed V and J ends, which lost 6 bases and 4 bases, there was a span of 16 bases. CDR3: CASSVRGPDYEQYF. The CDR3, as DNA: TGTGCCAGCAGCGTCCGGGGACCAGATTACGAGCAGTACTTC.

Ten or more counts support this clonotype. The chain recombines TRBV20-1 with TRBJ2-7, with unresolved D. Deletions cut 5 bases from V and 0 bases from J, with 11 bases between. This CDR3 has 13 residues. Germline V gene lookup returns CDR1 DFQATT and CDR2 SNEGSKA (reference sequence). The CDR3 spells CSAGSLHSYEQYF. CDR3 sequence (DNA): TGCAGTGCTGGATCCTTGCACTCCTACGAGCAGTACTTC.

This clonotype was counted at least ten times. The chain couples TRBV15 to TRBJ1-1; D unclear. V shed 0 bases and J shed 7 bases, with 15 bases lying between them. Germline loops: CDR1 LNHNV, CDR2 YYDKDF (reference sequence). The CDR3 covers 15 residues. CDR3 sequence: CATSRDITESGEAFF. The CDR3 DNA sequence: TGTGCCACCAGCAGAGATATCACGGAGTCGGGTGAAGCTTTCTTT.

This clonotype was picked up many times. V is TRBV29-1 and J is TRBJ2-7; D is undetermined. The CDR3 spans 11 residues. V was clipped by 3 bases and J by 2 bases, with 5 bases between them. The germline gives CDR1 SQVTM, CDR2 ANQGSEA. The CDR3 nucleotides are TGCAGCGTTGACATTGCCTACGAGCAGTACTTC. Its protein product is CSVDIAYEQYF.

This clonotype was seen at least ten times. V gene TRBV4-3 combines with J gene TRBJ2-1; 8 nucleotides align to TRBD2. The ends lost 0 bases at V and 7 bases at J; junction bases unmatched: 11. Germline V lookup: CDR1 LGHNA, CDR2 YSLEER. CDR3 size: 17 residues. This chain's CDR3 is CASSQENVGGRWNEQFF. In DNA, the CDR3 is TGCGCCAGCAGCCAAGAAAACGTCGGCGGGAGGTGGAATGAGCAGTTCTTC.

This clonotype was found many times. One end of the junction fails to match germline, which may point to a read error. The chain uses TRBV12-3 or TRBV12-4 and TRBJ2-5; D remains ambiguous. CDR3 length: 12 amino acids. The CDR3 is CASSVAVETQYF. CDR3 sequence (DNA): TGTGCCAGCAGTGTAGCCGTTGAGACCCAGTACTTC.

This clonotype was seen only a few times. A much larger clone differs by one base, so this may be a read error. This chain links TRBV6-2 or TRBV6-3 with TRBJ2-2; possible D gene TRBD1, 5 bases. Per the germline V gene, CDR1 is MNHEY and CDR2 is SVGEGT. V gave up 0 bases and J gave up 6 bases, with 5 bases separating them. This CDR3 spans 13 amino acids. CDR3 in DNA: TGTGCCAGCAGTTACTCGGGGCCCGGGGAGCTGTTTTTT. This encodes CASSYSGPGELFF.

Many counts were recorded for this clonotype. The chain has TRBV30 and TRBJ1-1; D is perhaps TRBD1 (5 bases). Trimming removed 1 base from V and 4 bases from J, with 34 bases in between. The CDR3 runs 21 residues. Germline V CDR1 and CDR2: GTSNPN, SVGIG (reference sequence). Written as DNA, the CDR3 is TGTGCCTGGAGTGGTGGGACCCTCCCGGGCCTTATCGCTCCGGGGGGCACTGAAGCTTTCTTT. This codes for CAWSGGTLPGLIAPGGTEAFF.

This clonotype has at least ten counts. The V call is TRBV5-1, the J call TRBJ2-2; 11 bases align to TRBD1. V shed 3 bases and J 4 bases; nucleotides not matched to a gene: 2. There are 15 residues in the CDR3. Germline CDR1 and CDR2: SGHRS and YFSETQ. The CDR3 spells CASSWDRGSTGELFF. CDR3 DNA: TGCGCCAGCAGCTGGGACAGGGGGTCCACCGGGGAGCTGTTTTTT.

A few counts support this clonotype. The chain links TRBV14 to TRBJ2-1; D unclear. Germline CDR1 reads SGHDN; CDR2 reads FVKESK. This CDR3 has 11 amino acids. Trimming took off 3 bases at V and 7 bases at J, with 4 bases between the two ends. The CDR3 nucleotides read TGTGCCAGCAGCCAGTCGAATGAGCAGTTCTTC. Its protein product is CASSQSNEQFF.

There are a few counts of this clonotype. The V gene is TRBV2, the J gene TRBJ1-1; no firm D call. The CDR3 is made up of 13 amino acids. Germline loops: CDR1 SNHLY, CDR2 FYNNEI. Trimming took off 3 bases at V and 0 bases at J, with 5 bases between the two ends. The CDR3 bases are TGTGCCAGCAGTGACGGGTTGAACACTGAAGCTTTCTTT. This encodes CASSDGLNTEAFF.

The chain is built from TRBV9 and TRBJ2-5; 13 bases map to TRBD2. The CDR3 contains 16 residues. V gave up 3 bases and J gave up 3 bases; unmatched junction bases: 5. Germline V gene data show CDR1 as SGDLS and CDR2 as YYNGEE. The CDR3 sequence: CASSEGLAGQKETQYF. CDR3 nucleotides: TGTGCCAGCAGCGAGGGACTAGCGGGACAAAAAGAGACCCAGTACTTC. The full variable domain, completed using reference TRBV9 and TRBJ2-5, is DSGVTQTPKHLITATGQRVTLRCSPRSGDLSVYWYQQSLDQGLQFLIQYYNGEERAKGNILERFSAQQFPDLHSELNLSSLELGDSALYFCASSEGLAGQKETQYFGPGTRLLVL.